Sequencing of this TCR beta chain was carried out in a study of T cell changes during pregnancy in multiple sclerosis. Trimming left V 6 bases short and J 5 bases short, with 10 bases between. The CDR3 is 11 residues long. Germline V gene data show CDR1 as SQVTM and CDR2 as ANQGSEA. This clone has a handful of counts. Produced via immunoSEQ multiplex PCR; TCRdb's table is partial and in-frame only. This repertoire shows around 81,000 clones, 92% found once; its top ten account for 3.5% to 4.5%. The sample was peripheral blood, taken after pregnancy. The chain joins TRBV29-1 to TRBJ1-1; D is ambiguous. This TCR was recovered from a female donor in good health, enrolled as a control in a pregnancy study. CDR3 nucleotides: TGCAGCGTACCTACGGGGACTGAAGCTTTCTTT. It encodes CSVPTGTEAFF.